This T cell receptor beta chain was identified during a study of T cell changes during pregnancy in multiple sclerosis. Sequencing was performed with immunoSEQ multiplex PCR; in TCRdb, only in-frame clones are kept and a portion is missing. The sample lists tens of thousands of clones; more than 75% were seen once. CDR1 and CDR2 from the germline V gene are PRHDT and FYEKMQ (reference sequence). The CDR3 is 15 amino acids. The V gene end was trimmed by 5 bases and the J gene end by 4 bases; junction bases not matched to a gene: 9. The chain uses TRBV13 and TRBJ1-1; TRBD1 matches at 8 bases. Material: peripheral blood, obtained in the second trimester of pregnancy. The sequence came from a female donor in good health, enrolled as a control in a pregnancy study. The CDR3 loop reads CASSADRGLVTEAFF. The CDR3 DNA follows: TGTGCCAGCAGCGCAGACAGGGGCTTGGTCACTGAAGCTTTCTTT. The full variable domain, in which reference TRBV13 and TRBJ1-1 provide the parts outside the CDR3, is AAGVIQSPRHLIKEKRETATLKCYPIPRHDTVYWYQQGPGQDPQFLISFYEKMQSDKGSIPDRFSAQQFSDYHSELNMSSLELGDSALYFCASSADRGLVTEAFFGQGTRLTVV.